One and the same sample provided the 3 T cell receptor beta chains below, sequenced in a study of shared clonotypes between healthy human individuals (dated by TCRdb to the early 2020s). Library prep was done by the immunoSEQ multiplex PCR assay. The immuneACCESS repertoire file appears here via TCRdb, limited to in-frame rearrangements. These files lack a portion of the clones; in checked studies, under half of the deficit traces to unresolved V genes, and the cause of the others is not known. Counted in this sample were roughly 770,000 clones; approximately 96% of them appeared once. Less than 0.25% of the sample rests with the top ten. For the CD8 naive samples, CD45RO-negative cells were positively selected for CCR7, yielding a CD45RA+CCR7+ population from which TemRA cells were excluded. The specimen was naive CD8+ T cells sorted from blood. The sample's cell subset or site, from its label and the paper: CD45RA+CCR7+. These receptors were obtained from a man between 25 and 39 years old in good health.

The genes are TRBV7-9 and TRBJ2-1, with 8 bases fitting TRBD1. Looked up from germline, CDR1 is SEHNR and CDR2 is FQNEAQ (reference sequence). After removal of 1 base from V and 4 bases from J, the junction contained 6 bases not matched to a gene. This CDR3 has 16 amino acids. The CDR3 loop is CASSLGTGPRYNEQFF. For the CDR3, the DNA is TGTGCCAGCAGCTTAGGGACAGGGCCGAGGTACAATGAGCAGTTCTTC.

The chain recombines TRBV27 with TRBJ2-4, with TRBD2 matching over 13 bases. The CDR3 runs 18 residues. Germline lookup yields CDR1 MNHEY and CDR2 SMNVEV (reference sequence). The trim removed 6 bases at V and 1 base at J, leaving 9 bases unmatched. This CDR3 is CASRSGTSGTGAKNIQYF. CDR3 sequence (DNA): TGTGCCAGCAGGTCCGGGACTAGCGGGACCGGGGCCAAAAACATTCAGTACTTC.

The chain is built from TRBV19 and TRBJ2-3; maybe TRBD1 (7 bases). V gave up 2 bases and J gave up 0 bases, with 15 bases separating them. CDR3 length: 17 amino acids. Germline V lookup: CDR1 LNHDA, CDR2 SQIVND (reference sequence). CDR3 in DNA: TGTGCCAGTAGTATATATCTCAGGGGGGCTAGCACAGATACGCAGTATTTT. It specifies CASSIYLRGASTDTQYF.